The rows below give T cell receptor beta chains drawn from one sample of a study of T cells in Graves' hyperthyroidism and ophthalmopathy. In TCRdb, the multiplex PCR reads were re-called with MiXCR into one record per CDR3 protein. In the table there are about 250,000 distinct CDR3 sequences, more than 20% of which are singletons. Sequences were obtained from blood. The receptors originated from a woman in her thirties or forties with Graves' ophthalmopathy. CDR3s include the opening cysteine and the closing phenylalanine or tryptophan. A D gene is named only where the DNA matches it firmly. Where a row states a size, it is once, few, many or the class of an expanded clone; other rows omit it.

clone size	D gene	V gene	J gene	CDR3 DNA	CDR3 protein
many	-	TRBV7-2	TRBJ2-5	TGTGCCAGCAGCGACGTCGTGACCCAGTACTTC	CASSDVVTQYF
-	-	TRBV28	TRBJ1-2	TGTGCCAGCACTGTGATAGGGAGTGTCTATGGCTACAGCTTC	CASTVIGSVYGYSF
-	-	TRBV6-1	TRBJ2-2	TGTGCCAGCACTCCTGGGTACTCGAACACCGGGGAGCTGTTTTTT	CASTPGYSNTGELFF
-	-	TRBV12-3/TRBV12-4	TRBJ2-7	TGTGCCAGCAGTTTGGAGGGGGCACTTAGACTCAAGGATTACGAGCAGTACTTC	CASSLEGALRLKDYEQYF
-	-	TRBV28	TRBJ1-1	TGTGCCAGCAGTTTCCCCTGGGCTGAAGCTTTCTTT	CASSFPWAEAFF
many	-	TRBV12-3/TRBV12-4	TRBJ2-7	TGTGCCAGCAATTCCCCGGGGTGGTCCTACGAGCAGTACTTC	CASNSPGWSYEQYF
-	-	TRBV15	TRBJ2-7	TGTGCCACCAGCAGAGATCTTTCTGGCGAGCAGTACTTC	CATSRDLSGEQYF
many	-	TRBV27	TRBJ2-5	TGTGCCAGCAGCCGGGCCGCAGGGAGGGAGACCCAGTACTTC	CASSRAAGRETQYF
few	-	TRBV30	TRBJ1-2	TGTGCCTGGACACCTGCCTATGGCTACACCTTC	CAWTPAYGYTF
many	TRBD2	TRBV5-1	TRBJ2-2	TGCGCCAGCAGCCGATGGACTAGCGGTGGGGGTAACACCGGGGAGCTGTTTTTT	CASSRWTSGGGNTGELFF
many	-	TRBV5-1	TRBJ2-7	TGCGCCAGCAGCGTAGACGGCTACGAGCAGTACTTC	CASSVDGYEQYF
many	-	TRBV14	TRBJ1-1	TGTGCCAGCAGCCAGGGGGGGAGCACTGAAGCTTTCTTT	CASSQGGSTEAFF
many	TRBD1	TRBV24-1	TRBJ1-3	TGTGCCACCCACCGCGACAGGGGGCTGGTTGGAAACACCATATATTTT	CATHRDRGLVGNTIYF
-	TRBD1	TRBV6-2/TRBV6-3	TRBJ1-5	TGTGCCAGCGTAGCAGGGGGTCTAAGCAATCAGCCCCAGCATTTT	CASVAGGLSNQPQHF
-	-	TRBV27	TRBJ1-1	TGTGCCAGCAGTTTGTGGGCCATCCCGAACACTGAAGCTTTCTTT	CASSLWAIPNTEAFF
few	-	TRBV30	TRBJ2-2	TGTGCCTGGAATATGGATTTGGCCGGGGAGCTGTTTTTT	CAWNMDLAGELFF
many	-	TRBV7-2	TRBJ2-5	TGTGCCAGCAGCTTAGCGGGACCAGCGAAAGAGACCCAGTACTTC	CASSLAGPAKETQYF
many	-	TRBV11-1	TRBJ2-2	TGTGCCAGCAGCTCATCCTACTGGACGGGGAACACCGGGGAGCTGTTTTTT	CASSSSYWTGNTGELFF
few	-	TRBV5-1	TRBJ1-1	TGCGCCAGCAGCTTGGTTAGGGGGAGCACTGAAGCTTTCTTT	CASSLVRGSTEAFF
-	-	TRBV24-1	TRBJ1-2	TGTGCCACCAGTGATGGAGGAGGGTTGCACTATGGCTACACCTTC	CATSDGGGLHYGYTF
-	-	TRBV25-1	TRBJ1-5	TGTGCCACCTCTCAGGATAGCAATCAGCCCCAGCATTTT	CATSQDSNQPQHF
many	-	TRBV2	TRBJ1-5	TGTGCCAGCAGAGAGGACACAGTTAGCAATCAGCCCCAGCATTTT	CASREDTVSNQPQHF
-	-	TRBV12-3/TRBV12-4	TRBJ2-5	TGTGCCAGCAGGACCCCGGGACGCCCGACCCAGTACTTC	CASRTPGRPTQYF
many	-	TRBV7-2	TRBJ2-7	TGTGCCAGCAGCTTAGGCAGGGCGAGCTCCTACGAGCAGTACTTC	CASSLGRASSYEQYF
-	TRBD1	TRBV12-3/TRBV12-4	TRBJ2-7	TGTGCCAGCAGTCCTCACGGGACAGTCGCCTACGAGCAGTACTTC	CASSPHGTVAYEQYF
many	-	TRBV29-1	TRBJ1-2	TGCAGCGCGGGGTTAACGGAGGGCTACACCTTC	CSAGLTEGYTF
many	-	TRBV12-3/TRBV12-4	TRBJ2-7	TGTGCCAGCAGTCCCCCGGGACGATTCCCCTACGAGCAGTACTTC	CASSPPGRFPYEQYF
many	-	TRBV6-1	TRBJ1-5	TGTGCCAGCAGTGAGGCATACTATAGCAATCAGCCCCAGCATTTT	CASSEAYYSNQPQHF
many	-	TRBV5-1	TRBJ1-3	TGCGCCAGCAGCTTGGCGGGACCAACTTCCTCTGGAAACACCATATATTTT	CASSLAGPTSSGNTIYF
few	-	TRBV27	TRBJ1-6	TGTGCCACTACCGGGCCCCTCCACTTT	CATTGPLHF
many	-	TRBV2	TRBJ1-2	TGTGCCAGCAGGTCGGGATTCTACACCTTC	CASRSGFYTF
many	-	TRBV20-1	TRBJ1-1	TGCAGTGCTGCAGCGGGGGGGGGGCTTAGTGAAGCTTTCTTT	CSAAAGGGLSEAFF
many	-	TRBV29-1	TRBJ1-5	TGCAGCGTGGGGGATGACAATCAGCCCCAGCATTTT	CSVGDDNQPQHF
-	-	TRBV5-1	TRBJ2-2	TGCGCCAGCAGCCAGACCCCAGATATGAGCACCGGGGAGCTGTTTTTT	CASSQTPDMSTGELFF
many	TRBD1	TRBV28	TRBJ1-2	TGTGCCAGCAGTCGGACAACAGGGGGACCATACTATGGCTACACCTTC	CASSRTTGGPYYGYTF
many	-	TRBV28	TRBJ1-2	TGTGCCAGCAGCAACATTGGTGGCTACACCTTC	CASSNIGGYTF
many	-	TRBV12-3/TRBV12-4	TRBJ2-7	TGTGCCAGCAGTTTCGGGACCCGGGGGTTGGAGCAGTACTTC	CASSFGTRGLEQYF
few	TRBD2	TRBV18	TRBJ2-7	TGTGCCAGCCATGGACTAGCGGAAGCCAACTTCGACGAGCAGTACTTC	CASHGLAEANFDEQYF
-	-	TRBV27	TRBJ1-1	TGTGCCAGCAGTTTTCGTCTAGAGAGGCGTACTGAAGCTTTCTTT	CASSFRLERRTEAFF
many	-	TRBV6-5	TRBJ1-2	TGTGCCAGCAGTTACAACACTCAAAACTATGGCTACACCTTC	CASSYNTQNYGYTF
-	-	TRBV5-1	TRBJ2-7	TGCGCCAGCAGCTTGGTAGCGACCCCGGGTTACGAGCAGTACTTC	CASSLVATPGYEQYF
-	-	TRBV7-2	TRBJ2-3	TGTGCCAGCAGCCCACCCCCAGGCACAGATACGCAGTATTTT	CASSPPPGTDTQYF
many	-	TRBV4-1	TRBJ1-3	TGCGCCAGCAGCCAAGTCCCGATTCTGTCTGGAAACACCATATATTTT	CASSQVPILSGNTIYF
-	-	TRBV6-9	TRBJ1-5	TGTGCCAGCAGTTGGCCCCAGCATTTT	CASSWPQHF
few	-	TRBV28	TRBJ2-7	TGTGCCAGCAGTTTACGTCACATCATCTATGAGCAGTACTTC	CASSLRHIIYEQYF
few	TRBD1	TRBV6-2/TRBV6-3	TRBJ2-2	TGTGCCAGCAGGACAGGGGCGGCTGGGGAGCTGTTTTTT	CASRTGAAGELFF
many	-	TRBV29-1	TRBJ1-2	TGCAGCGTTCCTGACACCTCTAACTATGGCTACACCTTC	CSVPDTSNYGYTF
-	-	TRBV28	TRBJ2-5	TGTGCCAGCAGTTTGAATCTTTTGGTGCGCCAAGAGACTCAGTACTTC	CASSLNLLVRQETQYF
many	TRBD1	TRBV28	TRBJ1-1	TGTGCCAGCAGTTCAGGGGGCCTGAACACTGAAGCTTTCTTT	CASSSGGLNTEAFF